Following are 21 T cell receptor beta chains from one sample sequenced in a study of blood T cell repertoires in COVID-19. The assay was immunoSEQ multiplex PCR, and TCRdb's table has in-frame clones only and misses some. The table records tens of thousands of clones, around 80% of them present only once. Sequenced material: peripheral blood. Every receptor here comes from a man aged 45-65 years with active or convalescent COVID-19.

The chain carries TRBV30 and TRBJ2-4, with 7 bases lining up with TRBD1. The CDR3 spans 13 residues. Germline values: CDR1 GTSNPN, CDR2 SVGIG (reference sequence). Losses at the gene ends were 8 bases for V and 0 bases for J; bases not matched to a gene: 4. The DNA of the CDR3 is TGTGCCGGGGACAGCCTAGCCAAAAACATTCAGTACTTC. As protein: CAGDSLAKNIQYF. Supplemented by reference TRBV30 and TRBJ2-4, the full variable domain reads SQTIHQWPATLVQPVGSPLSLECTVEGTSNPNLYWYRQAAGRGLQLLFYSVGIGQISSEVPQNLSASRPQDRQFILSSKKLLLSDSGFYLCAGDSLAKNIQYFGAGTRLSVL.

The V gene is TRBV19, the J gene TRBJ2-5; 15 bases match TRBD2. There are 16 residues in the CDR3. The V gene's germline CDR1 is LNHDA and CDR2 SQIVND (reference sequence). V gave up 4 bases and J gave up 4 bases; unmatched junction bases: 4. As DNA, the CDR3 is TGTGCCAGTAGTACCGGACTAGCGGGGGGGCCAGAGACCCAGTACTTC. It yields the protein CASSTGLAGGPETQYF.

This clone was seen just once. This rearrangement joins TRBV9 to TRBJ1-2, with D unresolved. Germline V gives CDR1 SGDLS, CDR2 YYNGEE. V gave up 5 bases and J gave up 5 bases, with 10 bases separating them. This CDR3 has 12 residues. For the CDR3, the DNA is TGTGCCAGCAGAGAACTCCATTATGGCTACACCTTC. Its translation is CASRELHYGYTF. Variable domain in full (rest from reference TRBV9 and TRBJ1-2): DSGVTQTPKHLITATGQRVTLRCSPRSGDLSVYWYQQSLDQGLQFLIQYYNGEERAKGNILERFSAQQFPDLHSELNLSSLELGDSALYFCASRELHYGYTFGSGTRLTVV.

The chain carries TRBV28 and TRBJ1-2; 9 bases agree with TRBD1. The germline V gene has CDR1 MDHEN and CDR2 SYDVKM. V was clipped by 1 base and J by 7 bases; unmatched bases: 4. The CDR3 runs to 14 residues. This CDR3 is CASSLSTGGSGYTF. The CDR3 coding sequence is TGTGCCAGCAGTTTATCCACAGGGGGCTCTGGCTACACCTTC.

CDR3 residues: CASSSRTQGEAFF. CDR3 nucleotide sequence: TGTGCCAGCAGCTCCCGGACACAGGGGGAAGCTTTCTTT. The chain combines TRBV7-8 with TRBJ1-1; 7 nucleotides align to TRBD1. The length of the CDR3 is 13 residues. V shed 4 bases, J shed 8 bases, and the junction held 7 bases outside the gene matches. The germline CDR1 and CDR2 sequences are SGHVS and FQNEAQ.

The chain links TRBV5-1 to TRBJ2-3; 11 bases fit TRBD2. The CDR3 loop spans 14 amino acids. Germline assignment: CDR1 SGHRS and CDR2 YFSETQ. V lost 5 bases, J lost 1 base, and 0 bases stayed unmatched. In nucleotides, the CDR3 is TGCGCCAGCAGGACTAGCGGGGGCACAGATACGCAGTATTTT. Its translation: CASRTSGGTDTQYF.

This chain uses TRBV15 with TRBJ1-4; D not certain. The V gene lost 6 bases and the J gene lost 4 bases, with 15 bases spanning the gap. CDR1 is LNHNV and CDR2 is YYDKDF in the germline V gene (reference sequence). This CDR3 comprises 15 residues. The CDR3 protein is CATSKAFGVNEKLFF. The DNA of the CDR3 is TGTGCCACCAGTAAAGCCTTCGGAGTTAATGAAAAACTGTTTTTT.

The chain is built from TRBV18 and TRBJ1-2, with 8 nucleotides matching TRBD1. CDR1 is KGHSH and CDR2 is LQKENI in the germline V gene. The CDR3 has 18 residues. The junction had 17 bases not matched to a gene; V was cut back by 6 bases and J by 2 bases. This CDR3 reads CASSPTGGRDGSNYGYTF. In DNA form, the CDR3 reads TGTGCCAGCTCCCCAACAGGGGGTAGGGATGGATCCAACTATGGCTACACCTTC.

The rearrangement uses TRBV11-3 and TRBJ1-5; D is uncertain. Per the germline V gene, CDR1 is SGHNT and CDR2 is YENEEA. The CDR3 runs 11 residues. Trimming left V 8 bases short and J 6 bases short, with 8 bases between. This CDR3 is CASERSQPQHF. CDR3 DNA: TGTGCCAGCGAGAGGAGTCAGCCCCAGCATTTT.

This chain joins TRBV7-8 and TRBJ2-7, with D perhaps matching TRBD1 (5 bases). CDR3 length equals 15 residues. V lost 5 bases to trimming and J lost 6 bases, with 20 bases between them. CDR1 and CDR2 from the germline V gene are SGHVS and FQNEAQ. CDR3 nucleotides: TGTGCCAGCAGCCCGACGATCCTTGAAGGGGCCGAGCAGTACGTC. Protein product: CASSPTILEGAEQYV.

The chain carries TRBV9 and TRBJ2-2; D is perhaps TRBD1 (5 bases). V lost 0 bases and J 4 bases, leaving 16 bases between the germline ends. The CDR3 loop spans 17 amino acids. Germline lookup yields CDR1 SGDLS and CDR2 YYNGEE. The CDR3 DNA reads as TGTGCCAGCAGCGTAGCTATGGCAGGGCTCCTCACCGGGGAGCTGTTTTTT. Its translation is CASSVAMAGLLTGELFF.

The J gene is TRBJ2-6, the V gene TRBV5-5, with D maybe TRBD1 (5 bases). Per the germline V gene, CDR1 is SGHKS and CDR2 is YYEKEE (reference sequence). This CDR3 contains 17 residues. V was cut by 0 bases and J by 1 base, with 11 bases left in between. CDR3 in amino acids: CASSLAGRDSGANVLTF. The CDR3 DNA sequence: TGTGCCAGCAGCTTGGCTGGCAGGGATTCTGGGGCCAACGTCCTGACTTTC.

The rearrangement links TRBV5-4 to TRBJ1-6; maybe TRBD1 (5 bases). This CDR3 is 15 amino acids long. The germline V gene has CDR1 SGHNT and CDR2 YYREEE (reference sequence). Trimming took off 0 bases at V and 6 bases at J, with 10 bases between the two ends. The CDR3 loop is CASSLVGGSNSPLHF. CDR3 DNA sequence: TGTGCCAGCAGCTTGGTCGGGGGAAGTAATTCACCCCTCCACTTT.

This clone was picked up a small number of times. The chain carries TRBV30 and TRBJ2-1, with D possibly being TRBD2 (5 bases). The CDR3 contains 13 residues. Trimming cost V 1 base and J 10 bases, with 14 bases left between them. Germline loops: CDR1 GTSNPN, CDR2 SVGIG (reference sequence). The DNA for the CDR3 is TGTGCCTGGAGTGAATTAGGGCCGGGGGAGCAGTTCTTC. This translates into CAWSELGPGEQFF.

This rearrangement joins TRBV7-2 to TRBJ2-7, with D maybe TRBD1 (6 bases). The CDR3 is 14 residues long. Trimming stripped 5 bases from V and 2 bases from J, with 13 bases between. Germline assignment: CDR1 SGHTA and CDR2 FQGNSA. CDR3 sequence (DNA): TGTGCCAGCAGCGGGGGACATTCTCCCTACGAGCAGTACTTC. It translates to CASSGGHSPYEQYF.

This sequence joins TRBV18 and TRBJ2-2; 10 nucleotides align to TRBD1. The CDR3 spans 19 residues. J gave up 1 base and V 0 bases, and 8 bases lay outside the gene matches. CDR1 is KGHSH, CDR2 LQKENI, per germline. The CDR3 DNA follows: TGTGCCAGCTCACCACCGAGGACAGGGGGATGGGAGAACACCGGGGAGCTGTTTTTT. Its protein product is CASSPPRTGGWENTGELFF.

The CDR3 region is CASSELDRGPYEQYV. The DNA for the CDR3 is TGTGCCAGCAGTGAATTGGACAGGGGCCCCTACGAGCAGTACGTC. V and J are TRBV6-1 and TRBJ2-7; 9 bases fit TRBD1. CDR3 length: 15 residues. V was clipped by 2 bases and J by 2 bases; unmatched bases: 4. Looked up from germline, CDR1 is MNHNS and CDR2 is SASEGT.

Here the CDR3 reads CASSNAGVTQPQHF. The CDR3 nucleotides are TGTGCCAGCAGCAATGCAGGGGTGACTCAGCCCCAGCATTTT. This chain connects TRBV28 to TRBJ1-5; a possible D gene is TRBD1 (6 bases). This CDR3 region has 14 residues. Trimming stripped 6 bases from V and 6 bases from J, with 15 bases between. The V gene's germline CDR1 is MDHEN and CDR2 SYDVKM.

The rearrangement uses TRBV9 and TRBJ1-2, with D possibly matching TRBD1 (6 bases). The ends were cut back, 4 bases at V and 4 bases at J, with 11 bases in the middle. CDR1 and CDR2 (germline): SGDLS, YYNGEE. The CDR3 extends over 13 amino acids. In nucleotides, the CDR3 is TGTGCCAGCAGCACACAGGGATTCTATGGCTACACCTTC. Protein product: CASSTQGFYGYTF.

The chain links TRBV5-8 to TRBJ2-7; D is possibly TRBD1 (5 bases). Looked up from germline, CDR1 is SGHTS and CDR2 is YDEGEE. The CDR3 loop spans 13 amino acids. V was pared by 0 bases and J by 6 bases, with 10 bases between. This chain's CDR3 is CASSLVGDLEQYV. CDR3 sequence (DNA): TGTGCCAGCAGCTTGGTAGGGGATCTCGAGCAGTACGTC.

Written as DNA, the CDR3 is TGTGCCAGTAGATCGCTCAGGGAAACCTATAATTCACCCCTCCACTTT. Amino acids: CASRSLRETYNSPLHF. This rearrangement joins TRBV19 to TRBJ1-6, with D possibly being TRBD1 (5 bases). Germline V gives CDR1 LNHDA, CDR2 SQIVND (reference sequence). Trimming took off 6 bases at V and 2 bases at J, with 14 bases between the two ends. The CDR3 is 16 amino acids.